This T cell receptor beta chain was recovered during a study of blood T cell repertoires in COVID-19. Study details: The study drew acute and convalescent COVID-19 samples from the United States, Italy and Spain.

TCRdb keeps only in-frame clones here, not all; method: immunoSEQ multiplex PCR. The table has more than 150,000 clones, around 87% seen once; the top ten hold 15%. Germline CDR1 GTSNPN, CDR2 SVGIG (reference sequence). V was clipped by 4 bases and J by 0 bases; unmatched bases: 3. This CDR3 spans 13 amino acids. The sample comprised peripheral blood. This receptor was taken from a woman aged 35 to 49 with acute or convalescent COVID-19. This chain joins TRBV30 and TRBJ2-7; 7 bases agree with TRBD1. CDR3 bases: TGTGCCTGGATCCGACAGGGCTCCTACGAGCAGTACTTC. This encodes CAWIRQGSYEQYF.